This T cell receptor (beta chain) is drawn from a study of blood T cell repertoires in COVID-19. The wider study: Samples taken during acute and convalescent COVID-19 were collected in the United States, Italy and Spain.

Only in-frame clones appear in the TCRdb table, and some are missing; sequencing was by immunoSEQ multiplex PCR. The table includes some 130,000 clones, 80% to 90% detected once. Trimming removed 0 bases from V and 3 bases from J, with 18 bases in between. In germline, CDR1 is LGHNA, CDR2 YNFKEQ. The CDR3 sequence is 18 residues long. One Seattle source followed patients from active infection through their disease course. The chain has TRBV4-2 and TRBJ1-5, with D possibly matching TRBD1 (6 bases). Sequencing was performed on peripheral blood. This TCR derives from a man between 60 and 70 years old with COVID-19, enrolled during active disease. As DNA, the CDR3 is TGTGCCAGCAGCCAAGAACTCCTCCTCCGGGACAACAATCAGCCCCAGCATTTT. Protein product: CASSQELLLRDNNQPQHF.